Shown below are 8 T cell receptor beta chains from a single sample sequenced in a study of regulatory dendritic cells for organ transplantation. Sorted subsets were CFSE-labeled and cultured four to six days with allogeneic dendritic cells. Clones were sequenced by immunoSEQ multiplex PCR, and TCRdb holds only the in-frame ones, with some missing. This sample has some 10,000 clones, with roughly 91% found just once. No antigen is known for these receptors. Sequenced sample: naive CD8+ T cells from blood cultured with dendritic cells. The subset: CD45RA+ naive T cells. The receptors were sampled from a human donor in good health.

The chain joins TRBV28 to TRBJ1-1; maybe TRBD1 (6 bases). The CDR3 length is 14 residues. The ends were cut back, 1 base at V and 5 bases at J, with 11 bases in the middle. The germline V gene has CDR1 MDHEN and CDR2 SYDVKM. The CDR3 region is CASSLLVRGTEAFF. CDR3 in DNA: TGTGCCAGCAGTTTATTAGTCAGGGGAACTGAAGCTTTCTTT.

This chain uses TRBV25-1 with TRBJ2-7; 8 nucleotides line up with TRBD1. Germline values: CDR1 MGHDK, CDR2 SYGVNS. The CDR3 extends over 14 amino acids. The junction had 8 bases not matched to a gene; V was cut back by 6 bases and J by 4 bases. This chain's CDR3 is CASSPGTGGYEQYF. For the CDR3, the DNA is TGTGCCAGCAGCCCCGGGACAGGAGGTTACGAGCAGTACTTC.

J is TRBJ2-3 and V is TRBV27, with D hard to call. CDR3 length: 13 amino acids. Germline V CDR1 and CDR2: MNHEY, SMNVEV (reference sequence). The ends were cut back, 1 base at V and 2 bases at J, with 4 bases in the middle. The CDR3 region is CASSLFSTDTQYF. CDR3 nucleotides: TGTGCCAGCAGTTTATTCTCCACAGATACGCAGTATTTT.

This clone was recorded a few times. This chain uses TRBV7-9 with TRBJ2-7, with D uncertain. CDR1 is SEHNR, CDR2 FQNEAQ, per germline (reference sequence). Trimming left V 3 bases short and J 4 bases short, with 10 bases between. The CDR3 has 13 residues. CDR3: CASSLQSLYEQYF. The CDR3 region has the DNA TGTGCCAGCAGCTTGCAGAGCCTTTACGAGCAGTACTTC.

The V call is TRBV4-3, the J call TRBJ2-5, with TRBD2 identical over 13 bases. Germline CDR1 reads LGHNA; CDR2 reads YSLEER. CDR3 size: 17 residues. J was trimmed by 2 bases and V by 4 bases; bases with no gene match: 7. CDR3 region: CASSLRLAGGDQETQYF. The CDR3 nucleotides are TGCGCCAGCAGCCTGAGACTAGCGGGGGGTGATCAAGAGACCCAGTACTTC.

This sequence joins TRBV30 and TRBJ1-2, with TRBD1 as a possible D gene (5 bases). Per germline, CDR1 GTSNPN and CDR2 SVGIG (reference sequence). V was clipped by 4 bases and J by 4 bases, with 13 bases between them. CDR3 length equals 13 residues. The CDR3 loop is CAWKEGLGYGYTF. CDR3 sequence (DNA): TGTGCCTGGAAGGAGGGGCTAGGCTATGGCTACACCTTC.

The chain links TRBV21-1 to TRBJ2-7; TRBD1, the table's D call, was not compared with the DNA. TRBV21-1 is described as a pseudogene. The CDR3 extends over 20 amino acids. CDR3 sequence: CASSKARWFDTTVYSYEQYF. In DNA form, the CDR3 reads TGTGCCAGCAGCAAAGCGCGTTGGTTTGACACGACAGTTTACTCCTACGAGCAGTACTTC.

Only one count was recorded for this clone. The chain uses TRBV4-2 and TRBJ2-1; no definite D call. The CDR3 length is 13 residues. Germline-derived CDR1 and CDR2 are LGHNA and YNFKEQ. Trimming took off 4 bases at V and 7 bases at J, with 11 bases between the two ends. DNA for the CDR3: TGTGCCAGCAGCCCTGCTGCGAATAATGAGCAGTTCTTC. Translation: CASSPAANNEQFF.